The next 16 T cell receptor beta chains were all read from a single sample in a study of T-cell reconstitution after alpha-beta-depleted transplantation in children. Molecular barcoding with unique molecular identifiers was used for the TCRbeta library. From the PCR reads, TCRdb called clonotypes with MiXCR, one entry per CDR3 protein. This repertoire shows around 580,000 distinct CDR3 sequences, under 30% found once; its top ten account for over 12%. The sequencing here drew on PBMCs, mostly from graft donor cells, taken 360 days after TCRalphabeta/CD19-depleted stem cell transplant. These receptors were obtained from a boy under three years old who had a stem cell transplant for acute myeloid leukemia, so the T cells may come from the graft donor.

The table lists this clonotype with many counts. V and J are TRBV6-5 and TRBJ2-7, with 8 bases identical to TRBD2. This CDR3 has 14 residues. CDR1 and CDR2 from the germline V gene are MNHEY and SVGAGI. With V trimmed by 2 bases and J by 6 bases, 6 bases remained unmatched. CDR3 coding DNA: TGTGCCAGCAGTTACCCGGGACTAGAGGGCGAGCAGTACTTC. Its protein product is CASSYPGLEGEQYF.

This clonotype was counted between two and nine times. This chain uses TRBV24-1 with TRBJ2-3; maybe TRBD1 (6 bases). Germline V lookup: CDR1 KGHDR, CDR2 SFDVKD. This CDR3 region has 14 residues. V lost 6 bases and J 6 bases, leaving 15 bases between the germline ends. The CDR3 reads CATSTGKPLDTQYF. The CDR3 coding sequence is TGTGCCACCAGTACAGGGAAACCACTGGATACGCAGTATTTT.

The chain links TRBV5-1 to TRBJ2-7, with 7 positions matching TRBD1. Germline CDR1 reads SGHRS; CDR2 reads YFSETQ. The CDR3 is made up of 15 amino acids. With V trimmed by 4 bases and J by 0 bases, 7 bases remained unmatched. DNA for the CDR3: TGCGCCAGCAGCGACGGGACAGAACCCTCCTACGAGCAGTACTTC. Its translation: CASSDGTEPSYEQYF.

This clonotype was counted ten times or more. This rearrangement joins TRBV12-3 or TRBV12-4 to TRBJ2-3, with 7 positions matching TRBD2. Trimming took 5 bases from V and 6 from J; bases not matched to a gene: 2. CDR3 size: 12 residues. CDR3 in amino acids: CASSGAGDTQYF. The CDR3, as DNA: TGTGCCAGCAGTGGAGCGGGGGATACGCAGTATTTT.

The chain joins TRBV11-1 to TRBJ2-3; 8 nucleotides agree with TRBD2. The CDR3 is made up of 18 amino acids. The germline gives CDR1 SGHAT, CDR2 FQDESV (reference sequence). V gave up 0 bases and J gave up 2 bases; unmatched junction bases: 10. CDR3 bases: TGTGCCAGCAGCTTAGCGGTCCGACTAGCGTACTACACAGATACGCAGTATTTT. It encodes CASSLAVRLAYYTDTQYF.

Concerning this clonotype itself: This may come from a read error, since a much larger clone is one base off. The chain carries TRBV6-2 or TRBV6-3 and TRBJ1-1, with TRBD1 matching over 9 bases. The V gene's germline CDR1 is MNHEY and CDR2 SVGEGT. CDR3 size: 14 residues. With 2 bases clipped from V and 4 bases from J, the junction kept 2 bases outside the gene matches. For the CDR3, the DNA is TGTGCCAGCAGTTACGGGACAGGGAGCACTGAAGCTTTCTTT. Its protein product is CASSYGTGSTEAFF.

The chain is built from TRBV6-5 and TRBJ1-3; D remains unclear. There are 17 residues in the CDR3. Germline V gene data show CDR1 as MNHEY and CDR2 as SVGAGI. The V and J ends lost 0 bases and 4 bases respectively, with 16 bases between them. CDR3 region: CASSYSPHLNGGNTIYF. DNA for the CDR3: TGTGCCAGCAGTTACTCCCCCCATCTTAATGGGGGAAACACCATATATTTT.

This chain connects TRBV5-5 to TRBJ1-2, with D unresolved. The CDR3 is 12 residues long. The germline CDR1 and CDR2 sequences are SGHKS and YYEKEE (reference sequence). Trimming shortened V by 2 bases and J by 6 bases, and 8 bases separated the two germline ends. CDR3 residues: CASSFLQNGYTF. CDR3 bases: TGTGCCAGCAGCTTCCTACAGAATGGCTACACCTTC.

The table lists this clonotype with many counts. This chain connects TRBV6-4 to TRBJ2-3; maybe TRBD1 (6 bases). Germline V CDR1 and CDR2: MRHNA, SNTAGT. V lost 5 bases, J lost 6 bases, and 15 bases lay in between. The CDR3 is 14 amino acids. CDR3 in DNA: TGTGCCAGCAGTCTTACAGGGCCCGGGGATACGCAGTATTTT. This translates into CASSLTGPGDTQYF.

This clonotype appeared a few times. The chain has TRBV6-5 and TRBJ2-5; maybe TRBD1 (6 bases). V was clipped by 2 bases and J by 3 bases, with 16 bases between them. The CDR3 totals 16 residues. Germline V gene data show CDR1 as MNHEY and CDR2 as SVGAGI. The DNA for the CDR3 is TGTGCCAGCAGTTACCCGGACAGAGGTTTCAAAGAGACCCAGTACTTC. Residues: CASSYPDRGFKETQYF.

This clonotype showed up just a few times. V usage is TRBV20-1 and J usage is TRBJ2-7; no reliable D call. V lost 6 bases and J 0 bases, leaving 9 bases between the germline ends. The V gene's germline CDR1 is DFQATT and CDR2 SNEGSKA (reference sequence). The CDR3 runs 12 residues. The CDR3 region is CSALKSSYEQYF. The DNA of the CDR3 is TGCAGTGCCCTAAAGTCCTCCTACGAGCAGTACTTC.

This clonotype was counted ten times or more. This chain uses TRBV4-3 with TRBJ1-1; the D gene is possibly TRBD1 (6 bases). Germline lookup yields CDR1 LGHNA and CDR2 YSLEER. This CDR3 contains 15 residues. Trimming pared 1 base from V and 2 bases from J, leaving 11 bases between. CDR3 coding DNA: TGCGCCAGCAGCCAAGCTGAACAGGGTAACACTGAAGCTTTCTTT. Its translation: CASSQAEQGNTEAFF.

This clonotype was picked up a small number of times. The chain couples TRBV6-5 to TRBJ1-1; 9 bases map to TRBD1. The CDR3 runs to 16 residues. With 0 bases clipped from V and 5 bases from J, the junction kept 7 bases outside the gene matches. From germline, CDR1 is MNHEY and CDR2 SVGAGI. CDR3 residues: CASSYSTGQGRTEAFF. CDR3 nucleotide sequence: TGTGCCAGCAGTTACTCGACGGGACAGGGTCGGACTGAAGCTTTCTTT.

The gene calls are TRBV28 and TRBJ2-3, with D maybe TRBD2 (7 bases). The CDR3 sequence is 15 residues long. Germline lookup yields CDR1 MDHEN and CDR2 SYDVKM. V was pared by 7 bases and J by 4 bases, with 18 bases between. The CDR3 loop reads CASIRGGGAADTQYF. CDR3 in DNA: TGTGCCAGCATCCGGGGAGGGGGGGCGGCAGATACGCAGTATTTT.

This clonotype appeared many times. The V and J genes are TRBV28 and TRBJ2-7; possible D gene TRBD1, 6 bases. Germline V gene lookup returns CDR1 MDHEN and CDR2 SYDVKM. The CDR3 has 12 residues. The ends were cut back, 5 bases at V and 2 bases at J, with 7 bases in the middle. CDR3 in DNA: TGTGCCAGCAGTGGGGACACCTACGAGCAGTACGTC. It translates to CASSGDTYEQYV.

This clonotype showed up many times. The chain's CDR3 is CASSFGASGGNIQYF. The CDR3 region has the DNA TGTGCCAGCAGCTTTGGGGCTAGCGGGGGAAACATTCAGTACTTC. V and J are TRBV7-2 and TRBJ2-4, with 10 bases matching TRBD2. V was clipped by 3 bases and J by 6 bases; unmatched bases: 5. The CDR3 contains 15 residues. Germline V lookup: CDR1 SGHTA, CDR2 FQGNSA.